The text below deals with one TCR beta chain. This record comes from a study of follicular helper T cells after annual influenza vaccination. Data came from immunoSEQ multiplex PCR; TCRdb stores just in-frame clones and leaves some out. Of approximately 11,000 clones listed, approximately 78% are singletons. The CDR3 consists of 14 residues. Germline V gene data show CDR1 as SGDLS and CDR2 as YYNGEE. V lost 0 bases to trimming and J lost 0 bases, with 6 bases between them. Specified time point: 2015-2016 season, 7 days after influenza vaccination. Subjects lived in the community and lacked influenza vaccine within the prior 6 months.

The clonotype was recovered from an adult who received the influenza vaccine. The chain uses TRBV9 and TRBJ1-2; D gene ambiguous. Sequencing used CXCR5+ CD38- circulating T follicular helper cells from blood, obtained 7 days after influenza vaccination. Subset meaning: circulating Tfh, non-naive CD4+CXCR5+PD-1+ (ICOS+CD38+ or ICOS-CD38-). DNA of the CDR3: TGTGCCAGCAGCGTAGCTCCAGCTAACTATGGCTACACCTTC. Protein: CASSVAPANYGYTF.